The rows below give T cell receptor beta chains drawn from one sample of a study of shared clonotypes between healthy human individuals. Sequencing used immunoSEQ multiplex PCR; TCRdb keeps in-frame clones, though not all of them. The sample yields about half a million clones, about 85% seen once. Sample: PBMCs. The source is a woman aged 40-49 years in good health. Some clones in this sample may be carry-over from other donors' samples. Each CDR3 is given with its conserved first and last residue. The D gene is left open where the match is weak.

d_call,j_call,v_call,cdr3_length,cdr3_aa
TRBD1,TRBJ2-5,TRBV2,14,CASSRQGSRETQYF
.,TRBJ1-4,TRBV6-5,14,CASRKDRTNEKLFF
.,TRBJ2-6,TRBV4-1,14,CASSQDGGANVLTF
.,TRBJ2-7,TRBV7-3,13,CASSFGGGSEQYF
.,TRBJ1-4,TRBV30,14,CAWSTGIGNEKLFF
.,TRBJ2-6,TRBV11-2,15,CASLTQGSGANVLTF
.,TRBJ2-3,TRBV5-1,15,CASSLDSTSTDTQYF
TRBD1,TRBJ1-3,TRBV4-2,14,CASSQRSQGNTIYF
.,TRBJ2-7,TRBV11-2,12,CASSQGGVPQYF
.,TRBJ1-1,TRBV18,14,CASSPAAMNTEAFF
.,TRBJ1-2,TRBV28,11,CATENPYGYTF
.,TRBJ2-2,TRBV7-7,14,CASSFSPDTGELFF
TRBD1,TRBJ2-5,TRBV4-2,15,CASSLPRTGAETQYF
.,TRBJ1-3,TRBV4-1,16,CASSPGLRDSGNTIYF
TRBD1,TRBJ2-1,TRBV27,17,CASRSRSVGQVYNEQFF
.,TRBJ2-1,TRBV11-2,14,CASSLDGLLNEQFF
TRBD1,TRBJ2-7,TRBV4-3,14,CASSQEQGWGEQYF
.,TRBJ2-1,TRBV6-4,15,CASSRSELSYNEQFF
TRBD1,TRBJ1-3,TRBV4-1,18,CASSHGPRQGRSGNTIYF
.,TRBJ2-3,TRBV18,15,CASSPHKTFGDTQYF
.,TRBJ2-7,TRBV7-8,13,CASSIDGTYEQYF
.,TRBJ2-1,TRBV19,15,CASSIRGYTYNEQFF
.,TRBJ1-1,TRBV12-5,19,CASAETWGGPAPQNTEAFF
.,TRBJ2-3,TRBV7-2,14,CASSLGASTDTQYF
.,TRBJ1-1,TRBV18,14,CASSPVRGNTEAFF
.,TRBJ2-7,TRBV30,13,CAWSASHSYEQYF
.,TRBJ2-7,TRBV27,14,CASSFTGGEYEQYF
TRBD2,TRBJ2-2,TRBV14,16,CASSPNRDYTIGELFF
TRBD2,TRBJ2-5,TRBV30,15,CAWRETSGSPKTQYF
.,TRBJ2-5,TRBV27,15,CASSLSRTNQETQYF
TRBD2,TRBJ2-7,TRBV5-1,14,CASSLGTRSYEQYF
TRBD2,TRBJ2-5,TRBV4-1,16,CASSLRLAGKEETQYF
.,TRBJ2-7,TRBV29-1,15,CSVDLSHRGFNEQYF
TRBD1,TRBJ1-2,TRBV18,17,CASSPLKTGTGRVGYTF
TRBD1,TRBJ1-5,TRBV6-1,15,CASSEVWDSRQPQHF
.,TRBJ1-5,TRBV30,15,CAWSGGGGFYQPQHF
TRBD2,TRBJ2-1,TRBV2,16,CASSELAGPAYNEQFF
.,TRBJ1-5,TRBV28,16,CASSLWFGDSNQPQHF
.,TRBJ2-3,TRBV2,12,CASSVTADTQYF
.,TRBJ2-1,TRBV30,13,CAWNRGLYNEQFF
.,TRBJ2-7,TRBV27,15,CASSRSGAATYEQYF
.,TRBJ2-7,TRBV6-5,13,CASSKDGSYEQYF
TRBD1,TRBJ2-7,TRBV4-2,15,CASSQDVGRGREQYF
TRBD1,TRBJ1-3,TRBV7-2,15,CASSLDPGGGNTIYF
.,TRBJ1-2,TRBV6-1,11,CASSVRDGYTF
TRBD1,.,TRBV30,13,CAWRGQGLNEQYF
TRBD2,TRBJ2-7,TRBV19,17,CASSMWKSSGNGYEQYF
TRBD1,TRBJ2-2,TRBV11-2,15,CASSLRTGSTGELFF
.,TRBJ2-1,TRBV12-5,13,CASGMDSYNEQFF
.,TRBJ1-1,TRBV28,14,CASRNPSGATEAFF
TRBD2,TRBJ2-5,TRBV29-1,15,CSAGGYGRGPETQYF
.,TRBJ1-5,TRBV23-1,16,CASSQSLGMCNQPQHF
.,TRBJ2-2,TRBV19,15,CASSIGRQLPGELFF
TRBD2,TRBJ2-3,TRBV25-1,13,CASVAGITDTQYF